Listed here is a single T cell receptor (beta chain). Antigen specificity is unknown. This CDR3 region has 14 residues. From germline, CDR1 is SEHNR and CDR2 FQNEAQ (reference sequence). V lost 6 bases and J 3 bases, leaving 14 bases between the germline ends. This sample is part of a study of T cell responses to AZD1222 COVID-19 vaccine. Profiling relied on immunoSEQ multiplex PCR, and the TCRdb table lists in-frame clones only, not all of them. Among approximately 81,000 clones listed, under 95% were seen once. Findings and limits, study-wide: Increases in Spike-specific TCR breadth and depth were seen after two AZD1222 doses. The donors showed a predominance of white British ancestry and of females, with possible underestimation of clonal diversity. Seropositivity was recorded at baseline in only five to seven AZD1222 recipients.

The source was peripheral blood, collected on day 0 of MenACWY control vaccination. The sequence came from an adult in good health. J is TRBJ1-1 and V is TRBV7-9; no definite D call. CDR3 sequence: CASRPGGRDTEAFF. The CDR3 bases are TGTGCCAGCAGGCCAGGAGGACGGGACACTGAAGCTTTCTTT.